This TCR beta chain was identified during a study of blood T cell repertoires in COVID-19. Assay: immunoSEQ multiplex PCR; the TCRdb copy retains only in-frame clones and omits some. There are about 220,000 clones in the sample; around 83% occur only once, and roughly 5.5% lies in the top ten. The CDR3 is 13 residues long. After removal of 6 bases from V and 2 bases from J, the junction contained 1 base not matched to a gene. This clone was detected only once. This TCR was recovered from a woman aged 70 to 79 with COVID-19, enrolled during active disease. The chain links TRBV12-3 or TRBV12-4 to TRBJ2-5; 9 bases agree with TRBD1. The sample consisted of peripheral blood. Here the CDR3 DNA reads TGTGCCAGCAGAGGACAGGGGCAAGAGACCCAGTACTTC. Translated, it gives CASRGQGQETQYF.